The present T cell receptor (beta chain) was sequenced within a study of type 1 regulatory T cells. Regarding the study as a whole: Tr1 cells had a more restricted TCR repertoire than non-Tr1 cells.

MiXCR was run by TCRdb on the reads, yielding one entry per CDR3 protein. The table has roughly 71,000 distinct CDR3 sequences, about 20% seen once; the top ten hold 7% to 10%. Trimming shortened V by 5 bases and J by 4 bases, and 10 bases separated the two germline ends. Germline assignment: CDR1 SEHNR and CDR2 FQNEAQ (reference sequence). The CDR3 is 13 amino acids. At least ten counts were recorded for this clonotype. Its antigen is not known. This sequence originates from a human donor in good health. The chain carries TRBV7-9 and TRBJ2-3; TRBD2 might be the D (5 bases). The sample comprised cultured type 1 regulatory T (Tr1) cells, either the whole culture or a sorted fraction (not recorded which). This CDR3 is CASSRGSADTQYF. Here the CDR3 DNA reads TGTGCCAGCAGCCGAGGGTCGGCAGATACGCAGTATTTT.